This TCR beta chain stems from a study of cytomegalovirus exposure and HLA in healthy donors (dated by TCRdb to about 2017). Describing the broader study: In an earlier analysis of under 750 of the donors, 250 to 300 Gb of sequence data and some 120 million unique TCR beta sequences from about 180 million T cells were reported. Around 300 gigabases of sequencing data and 70 million to 100 million unique TCR sequences were included in an early release covering roughly 700 HLA-typed donors. Of the 398 genotyped donors, roughly 76% were placed in the genetic ancestry cluster associated with self-reported Caucasian donors. The study was designed to test whether signatures of past pathogen exposure could be identified by cataloging public T cell receptors. The T cell repertoires of some 670 subjects were profiled by immunosequencing and related to cytomegalovirus serostatus. In addition to the first cohort of hundreds of subjects, a separate validation cohort of approximately 130 different subjects was used. To predict cytomegalovirus infection status, the study combined high-throughput TCR immunosequencing, statistical association of individual TCRs with disease status, and machine learning. A later analysis re-analyzed previously published TCR beta repertoires from 500 to 700 donors and added high-resolution HLA genotyping to study TCR occurrence patterns. Rather than using new phenotypic data, the later analysis identified candidate immune exposures from TCR beta sequences and from how often those sequences occurred across donors. In an earlier analysis of about 590 of the donors, high-throughput TCR beta sequencing was used to judge whether each TCR beta V gene segment behaved as functional or pseudogenic. Donor age, sex, ethnicity and CMV serostatus were collected together with the repertoire data. Genome-wide SNP genotypes for about 60% of the roughly 700 donors were used in a later genetic analysis, which treated that subset as a discovery cohort. All discovery cohort repertoires had been generated on a single sequencing platform. Both class I and class II loci were covered by HLA typing, at four-digit resolution. Typing coverage varied by locus: about 629-640 donors for A, B, C, DRB1 and DQB1; about 520 for DQA1; around 570 for DPA1; approximately 470 for DPB1. Because of strong linkage in the cohort, five DR-DQ haplotypes were treated as single units for association and clustering. On average, 235,054 unique TCR beta nucleotide sequences were sequenced per donor among a few hundred genotyped donors of the cohort, with 15% to 20% of those sequences being non-productive. Overall study outcomes, separate from this receptor: The presence/absence analyses assumed that sequencing depth was roughly uniform across donors, and that assumption may not be true. In a later analysis, several top co-occurrence clusters were reported to appear linked to parvovirus B19, influenza, CMV and Epstein-Barr virus. In a later analysis, HLA-associated TCR beta chains were found to be more clonally expanded and to have lower generation probabilities than equally common non-associated chains. Immune exposure information for the cohort was limited to CMV serostatus. A further reported finding was that TCR beta sequences accurately predicted the HLA-A and HLA-B alleles for most subjects in the first cohort. The study gave a list of about 170 TCR beta chains associated with cytomegalovirus. A later genetic analysis associated a missense DCLRE1C variant with V-gene and J-gene trimming of TCR beta chains, and an independent cohort replicated the association. The classifier was reported to diagnose cytomegalovirus status with high specificity and sensitivity in both the original cohort and the validation cohort. A few of the identified cytomegalovirus-associated TCR beta chains were confirmed in vitro to be specific for cytomegalovirus antigens. Strong co-occurrence of HLA alleles, especially DR and DQ, made assigning TCR associations to individual alleles difficult. According to a later analysis, most CMV-associated TCR beta chains appeared to be HLA-restricted, and the HLA associations seemed to be driven largely by CMV exposure. In an earlier analysis of 500 to 650 of the donors, most TCR beta V segments appeared in productive rearrangements about 90% or about 30% of the time, broadly matching IMGT annotations. According to a later genetic analysis, donors in an Asian-associated ancestry cluster had fewer N-insertions in productive TCRs than the approximately 630-donor mean. A later analysis found that TCR association rates varied across HLA loci, with DRB1 alleles showing the most associated TCRs and HLA-C alleles the fewest. Correlated functional status among segregating V segments might be attributable to linkage disequilibrium, but an unknown experimental factor could not be ruled out. Across donors, most TCR sequences were observed very rarely, whereas some public TCRs were present in many individuals. Only TCR beta chains were sequenced in this cohort, and the absence of alpha or paired-chain data limited detectable features. The 87-base-pair reads could not distinguish some IMGT-functional V segments, including TRBV6-2 and TRBV6-3, so those segments were excluded. Because HLA typing was unavailable for some donors at each locus, only the typed subset was used in association tests. The earlier analysis of 587 of the donors excluded over 15 rarely observed V segments, including chromosome 9 orphons, because counts were too low. It was suggested by the authors that the approach could potentially be generalized to other disease states and immunological phenotypes. In a later analysis, 15,000 to 20,000 TCR beta sequences were associated with specific HLA alleles at a false discovery rate of 0.05. A cluster of highly shared sequence variants was judged likely to be a technical artifact of the sequencing pipeline.

The cohort consisted of 600 to 750 healthy bone marrow donors. At the time of sampling, every cohort member was nominally healthy, though immune exposures that went unrecorded were likely present. The donor tested CMV seronegative, placing the donor among the 350 to 400 seronegative members of the cohort. Every donor gave a peripheral blood sample, and the peripheral blood mononuclear cells from that sample were used for TCR beta sequencing. Genomic DNA extraction from the blood cell samples was performed with the Qiagen DNeasy Blood Extraction Kit. Germline trimming: 1 base from V, 6 bases from J; junction bases outside gene matches: 4. Looking up the germline V gene yields CDR1 SGHRS and CDR2 YFSETQ. The CDR3 covers 16 residues, taking in both the cysteine and the phenylalanine. CDR3 DNA is the only sequence kept; it has 48 bases, read in frame from the first base. Preparation of the library involved the immunoSEQ multiplex PCR assay. For the multiplex PCR, a mixture combining 60 forward primers for TCR Vbeta segments and 13 reverse primers for TCR Jbeta segments was used. The CDR3 region of rearranged TCR beta genes was amplified from genomic DNA with a multiplex PCR assay. The Illumina HiSeq System was used to sequence the amplified TCR beta libraries as 87-base-pair reads. Turning to the authors' computational methods: A later analysis counted tens of millions of unique TCR beta chains across the 650 to 700 repertoires, and roughly 9.9 million of these chains were shared by at least two donors. A nearest-neighbor algorithm error-corrected the raw reads and collapsed the reads into unique sequences, merging closely related sequences to remove PCR and sequencing errors. CDR3 sequences were aligned to IMGT reference sequences to assign V, D and J gene segments. Each retained sequence needed at least a six-nucleotide match to both a V gene segment and a J gene segment. A rearrangement counted as productive if the CDR3 had no stop codons and remained in frame with V and J, and every other rearrangement counted as non-productive. CDR3 was defined according to IMGT convention as the region running from the second conserved V-encoded cysteine to the conserved J-encoded phenylalanine. The earlier analysis of a few hundred of the donors excluded any sequence lacking an unambiguous match to a single V gene segment. An earlier analysis of under 750 of the donors called V segments functional above 56.7% productive rearrangements and segregating when the between-donor standard deviation exceeded 5%. A statistical classification framework was built to diagnose cytomegalovirus status from the catalog of TCR beta chain sequences. In a later analysis, V and J genes were assigned by comparing TCR nucleotide sequences against IMGT/GENE-DB human TR gene sequences. Using the TCRdist pipeline, a later analysis assigned CDR3 sequences along with most-parsimonious VDJ recombination scenarios. In a later analysis, every TCR beta chain was defined by the combination of its CDR3 amino acid sequence and its V-gene family, and reads without a unique V-gene family were dropped. A later analysis removed several hundred highly shared, low-generation-probability nucleotide sequences to deal with suspected cross-contamination and a sequencing artifact. In a later analysis, a clonal expansion index was calculated for each public chain from normalized within-repertoire ranks of inferred template counts. A later analysis computed generation probabilities with a VDJ recombination model fitted to out-of-frame rearrangements, and checked the results against IGoR. In a later analysis, hypergeometric tests were used to score TCR-TCR, TCR-HLA and TCR-CMV co-occurrence, with a repertoire-size bias correction applied to TCR pairs. A later analysis estimated false discovery rates by permuting HLA or CMV assignments 20 times. In a later analysis, co-occurring TCRs were grouped with DBSCAN, and TCRdist sequence similarity was added when clustering was performed within HLA-allele-positive subsets. Repertoires with fewer than 30,000 or more than 120,000 public chains were left out of co-occurrence clustering, as were five repertoires with anomalous nucleotide sharing. Not all clones reach the TCRdb copy of this immuneACCESS table, which keeps in-frame sequences only. Checked studies attribute under half of the gap to unresolved V genes and leave the rest unexplained. From that table come the V and J calls and clone size; the DNA was used to work out D and trimming. The sample has about 110,000 clones on record, roughly 74% of them singletons. 0.85% to 0.9% of the sample is held by the ten biggest clonotypes.

This clone was counted between two and nine times. This clone's antigen is unknown. Base qualities are not provided; no much larger clone lies one nucleotide away. The TCR was taken from a woman in her thirties in good health and CMV-seronegative. The sample was PBMCs. The receptor chain draws on TRBV5-1 and TRBJ2-2, with 12 middle bases fitting TRBD2. The CDR3: CASSLLAGGPPGELFF. The nucleotide sequence is TGCGCCAGCAGCTTGCTAGCGGGAGGGCCCCCCGGGGAGCTGTTTTTT.